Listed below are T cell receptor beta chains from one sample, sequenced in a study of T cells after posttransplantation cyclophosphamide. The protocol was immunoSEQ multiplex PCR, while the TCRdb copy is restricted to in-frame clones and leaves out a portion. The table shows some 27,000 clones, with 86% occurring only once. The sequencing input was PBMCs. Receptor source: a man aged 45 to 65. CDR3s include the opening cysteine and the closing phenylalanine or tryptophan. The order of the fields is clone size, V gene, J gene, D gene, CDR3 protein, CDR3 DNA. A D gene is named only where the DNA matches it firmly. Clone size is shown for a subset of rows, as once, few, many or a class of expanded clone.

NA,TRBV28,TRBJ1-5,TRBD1,CASSLGQGANQPQHF,TGTGCCAGCAGTTTGGGGCAGGGGGCGAATCAGCCCCAGCATTTT
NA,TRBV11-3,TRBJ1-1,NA,CASSDRGEAFF,TGTGCCAGCAGCGACCGGGGTGAAGCTTTCTTT
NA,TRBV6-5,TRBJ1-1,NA,CASSLQGSITEAFF,TGTGCCAGCAGTTTACAGGGTTCGATCACTGAAGCTTTCTTT
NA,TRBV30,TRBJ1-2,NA,CAWSVPPRGYYGYTF,TGTGCCTGGAGTGTACCTCCCCGAGGGTACTATGGCTACACCTTC
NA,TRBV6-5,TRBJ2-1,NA,CASSYRGGGFSHEQFF,TGTGCCAGCAGTTACCGTGGCGGGGGCTTCTCTCATGAGCAGTTCTTC
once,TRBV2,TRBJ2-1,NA,CASSEFSLRYYNEQFF,TGTGCCAGCAGTGAATTCAGTCTGAGGTACTACAATGAGCAGTTCTTC
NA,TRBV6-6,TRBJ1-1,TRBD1,CASSFSGGWEAFF,TGTGCCAGCAGTTTTTCAGGGGGCTGGGAGGCTTTCTTT
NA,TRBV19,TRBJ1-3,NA,CASTFGGSGNTIYF,TGTGCCAGTACTTTCGGGGGATCTGGAAACACCATATATTTT
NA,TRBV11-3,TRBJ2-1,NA,CASSLVANSYNEQFF,TGTGCCAGCAGCTTAGTCGCTAACTCCTACAATGAGCAGTTCTTC
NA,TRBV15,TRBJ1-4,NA,CATSRDWRKLFF,TGTGCCACCAGCAGAGATTGGCGGAAACTGTTTTTT